This TCR beta chain is from a study of blood T cell repertoires in COVID-19. Overall study context: The United States, Italy and Spain supplied acute and convalescent COVID-19 samples. PBMCs, B-cell-depleted T cells, or T cells provided the cDNA or gDNA that made up the material.

The CDR3 loop spans 14 amino acids. Germline loops: CDR1 GTSNPN, CDR2 SVGIG (reference sequence). Trimming left V 0 bases short and J 5 bases short, with 13 bases between. Per the study methods: Researchers report that nucleated cell counts were estimated from reference gene primer amplification. The method was immunoSEQ multiplex PCR; TCRdb's version includes in-frame clones alone and lacks a portion of them. D and trimming come from the DNA, and the V and J calls and clone size come from that table. The sample lists fewer than 300,000 clones, 87% occurring once. This chain uses TRBV30 with TRBJ2-5, with D maybe TRBD1 (6 bases). The sample was peripheral blood. The receptor was isolated from a woman aged 40 to 55 who had recovered from COVID-19. The chain's CDR3 is CAWSVQGFGETQYF. CDR3 nucleotide sequence: TGTGCCTGGAGTGTCCAGGGGTTCGGGGAGACCCAGTACTTC.